This TCR beta chain was recovered during a study of T-cell memory formation after mild COVID-19. This clonotype was observed at least ten times. The antigen remains unidentified. Study-wide findings and caveats: Contracting clones from day 15 to 85 showed balanced CD4/CD8; later expanders favored CD4+. Clones that contracted clustered mainly in CM and EM if CD4+ and in EMRA if CD8+.

From 5'RACE with constant-segment primers came TCR alpha and TCR beta cDNA libraries that carried sample barcodes and UMIs. TCRdb reprocessed the 5' RACE reads via MiXCR and lists one record per CDR3 protein. The sample shows approximately 300,000 distinct CDR3 sequences, about a sixth of them seen only once. The origin of this receptor is a man between 18 and 29 years old who had mild COVID-19 (a few samples of this study predate the infection). Cell type and time point are not known. Sample: PBMCs or a T cell subset sorted from them (not recorded which).

The CDR3 DNA sequence: TGTGCCACCAGTGATTTTAGGGGAAGGAGCACAGATACGCAGTATTTT. Protein sequence: CATSDFRGRSTDTQYF. The V and J genes are TRBV24-1 and TRBJ2-3, with D perhaps TRBD1 (5 bases). Germline loops: CDR1 KGHDR, CDR2 SFDVKD. This CDR3 is built from 16 residues. The V and J ends lost 1 base and 0 bases respectively, with 10 bases between them.